Described below is a single T cell receptor beta chain sequence and its context. This record belongs to a study of blood T cell repertoires in COVID-19. Losses at the gene ends were 4 bases for V and 0 bases for J; bases not matched to a gene: 4. The CDR3 consists of 16 residues. Germline V gene data show CDR1 as LGHDT and CDR2 as YNNKEL (reference sequence). Authors' data handling: Reference gene primer amplification gave nucleated cell count estimates. The protocol was immunoSEQ multiplex PCR, while the TCRdb copy is restricted to in-frame clones and leaves out a portion. The V and J calls and clone size were taken over from that table, and D and trimming were inferred from the DNA. Here the sample spans more than 150,000 clones, about 88% being singletons. Patients at the Seattle site were enrolled during active infection and followed longitudinally.

The V and J genes are TRBV3-1 (or the pseudogene TRBV3-2) and TRBJ2-5, with TRBD2 matching 11 bases. The specimen was peripheral blood. The TCR originated in a man in his sixties with COVID-19, enrolled during active disease. CDR3 in DNA: TGTGCCAGCAGCCCTACTAGCGGGGGAAACCAAGAGACCCAGTACTTC. It encodes CASSPTSGGNQETQYF.